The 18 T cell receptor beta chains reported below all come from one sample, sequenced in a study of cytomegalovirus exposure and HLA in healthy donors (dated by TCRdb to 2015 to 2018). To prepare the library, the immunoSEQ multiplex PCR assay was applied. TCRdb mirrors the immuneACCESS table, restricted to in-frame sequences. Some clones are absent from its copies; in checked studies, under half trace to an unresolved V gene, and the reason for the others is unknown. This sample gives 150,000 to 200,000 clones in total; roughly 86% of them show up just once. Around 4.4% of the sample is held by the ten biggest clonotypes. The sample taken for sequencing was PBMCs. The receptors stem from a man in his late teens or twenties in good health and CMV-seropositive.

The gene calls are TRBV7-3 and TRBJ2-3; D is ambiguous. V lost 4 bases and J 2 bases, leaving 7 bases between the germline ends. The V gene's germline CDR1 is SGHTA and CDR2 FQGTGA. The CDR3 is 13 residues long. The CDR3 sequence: CASSSTPTDTQYF. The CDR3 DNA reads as TGTGCCAGCAGCTCCACTCCCACAGATACGCAGTATTTT.

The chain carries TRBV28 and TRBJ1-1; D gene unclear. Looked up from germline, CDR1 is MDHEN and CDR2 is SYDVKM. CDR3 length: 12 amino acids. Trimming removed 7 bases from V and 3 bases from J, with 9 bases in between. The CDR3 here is CASTGFYTEAFF. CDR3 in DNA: TGTGCCAGCACGGGTTTTTACACTGAAGCTTTCTTT. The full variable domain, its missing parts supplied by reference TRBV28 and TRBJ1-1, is DVKVTQSSRYLVKRTGEKVFLECVQDMDHENMFWYRQDPGLGLRLIYFSYDVKMKEKGDIPEGYSVSREKKERFSLILESASTNQTSMYLCASTGFYTEAFFGQGTRLTVV.

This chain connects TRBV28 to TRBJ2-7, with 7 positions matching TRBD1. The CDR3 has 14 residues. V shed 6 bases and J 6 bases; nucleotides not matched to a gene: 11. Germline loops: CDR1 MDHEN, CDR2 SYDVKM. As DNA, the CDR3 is TGTGCCAGCAGACCTCCCGGGACAGCCTCCGAGCAGTACTTC. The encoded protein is CASRPPGTASEQYF.

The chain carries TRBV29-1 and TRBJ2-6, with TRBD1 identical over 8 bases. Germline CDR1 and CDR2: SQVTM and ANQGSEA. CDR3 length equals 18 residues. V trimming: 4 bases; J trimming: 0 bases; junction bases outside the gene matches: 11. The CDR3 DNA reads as TGCAGCGTTGCCACCGGGACAGGACTCTACTCTGGGGCCAACGTCCTGACTTTC. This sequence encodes CSVATGTGLYSGANVLTF.

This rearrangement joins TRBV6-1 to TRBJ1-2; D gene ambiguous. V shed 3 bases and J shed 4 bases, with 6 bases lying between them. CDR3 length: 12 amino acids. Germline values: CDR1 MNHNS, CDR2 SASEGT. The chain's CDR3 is CASSDTSYGYTF. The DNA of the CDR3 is TGTGCCAGCAGTGATACCAGCTATGGCTACACCTTC.

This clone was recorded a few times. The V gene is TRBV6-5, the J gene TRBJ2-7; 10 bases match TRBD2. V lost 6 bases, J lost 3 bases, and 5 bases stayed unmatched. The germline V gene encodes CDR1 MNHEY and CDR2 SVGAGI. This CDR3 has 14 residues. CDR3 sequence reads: CASSWTSGYYEQYF. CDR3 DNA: TGTGCCAGCAGCTGGACTAGCGGATACTACGAGCAGTACTTC.

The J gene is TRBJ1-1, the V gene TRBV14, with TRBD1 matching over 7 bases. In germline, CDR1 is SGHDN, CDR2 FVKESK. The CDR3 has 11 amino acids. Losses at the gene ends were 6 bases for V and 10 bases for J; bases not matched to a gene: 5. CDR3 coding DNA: TGTGCCAGCAGTACCGGGACAGTAGCTTTCTTT. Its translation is CASSTGTVAFF.

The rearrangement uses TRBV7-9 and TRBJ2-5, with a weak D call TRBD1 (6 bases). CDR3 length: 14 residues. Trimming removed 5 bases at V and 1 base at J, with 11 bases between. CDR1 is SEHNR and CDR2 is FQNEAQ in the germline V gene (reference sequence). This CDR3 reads CASSLGQSQETQYF. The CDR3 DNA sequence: TGTGCCAGCAGCCTCGGACAGTCCCAAGAGACCCAGTACTTC.

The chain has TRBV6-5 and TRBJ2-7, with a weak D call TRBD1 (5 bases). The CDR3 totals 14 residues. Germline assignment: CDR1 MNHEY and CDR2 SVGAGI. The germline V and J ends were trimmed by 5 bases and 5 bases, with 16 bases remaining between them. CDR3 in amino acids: CASSLGQGEHEQYF. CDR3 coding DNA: TGTGCCAGCAGTCTGGGCCAGGGCGAGCACGAGCAGTACTTC.

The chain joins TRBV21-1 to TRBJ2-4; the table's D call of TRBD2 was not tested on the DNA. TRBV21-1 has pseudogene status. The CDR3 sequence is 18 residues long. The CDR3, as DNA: TGTGCCACCCCCAGGGGGCTAGCGGGAGGCTCTCACCAAAACATTCAGTACTTC. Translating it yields CATPRGLAGGSHQNIQYF.

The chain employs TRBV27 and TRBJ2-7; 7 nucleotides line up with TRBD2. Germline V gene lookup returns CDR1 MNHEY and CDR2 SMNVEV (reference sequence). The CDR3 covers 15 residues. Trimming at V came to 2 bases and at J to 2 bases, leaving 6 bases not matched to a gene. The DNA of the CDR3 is TGTGCCAGCAGTTTACAGACCGGACTAGCCTACGAGCAGTACTTC. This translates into CASSLQTGLAYEQYF.

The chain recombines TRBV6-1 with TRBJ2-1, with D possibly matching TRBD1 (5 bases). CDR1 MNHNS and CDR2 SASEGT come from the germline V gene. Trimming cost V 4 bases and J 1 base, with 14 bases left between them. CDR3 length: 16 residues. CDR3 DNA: TGTGCCAGCAGTGCGATGACAGTAGAATCCTACAATGAGCAGTTCTTC. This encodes CASSAMTVESYNEQFF.

CDR3 amino acids: CASSWGVAGDTQYF. The CDR3 DNA is TGTGCCAGCAGCTGGGGGGTAGCGGGAGATACGCAGTATTTT. The V gene is TRBV5-6, the J gene TRBJ2-3, with TRBD2 matching over 7 bases. Trimming removed 3 bases from V and 5 bases from J; junction bases left unmatched: 6. In germline, CDR1 is SGHDT, CDR2 YYEEEE. CDR3 size: 14 residues. The full variable domain, with the rest looked up from reference TRBV5-6 and TRBJ2-3, is DAGVTQSPTHLIKTRGQQVTLRCSPKSGHDTVSWYQQALGQGPQFIFQYYEEEERQRGNFPDRFSGHQFPNYSSELNVNALLLGDSALYLCASSWGVAGDTQYFGPGTRLTVL.

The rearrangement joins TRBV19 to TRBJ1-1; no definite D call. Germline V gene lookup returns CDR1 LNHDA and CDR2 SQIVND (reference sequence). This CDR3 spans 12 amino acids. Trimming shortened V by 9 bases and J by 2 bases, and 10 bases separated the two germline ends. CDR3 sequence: CASATANTEAFF. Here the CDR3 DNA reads TGTGCCAGCGCAACAGCAAACACTGAAGCTTTCTTT.

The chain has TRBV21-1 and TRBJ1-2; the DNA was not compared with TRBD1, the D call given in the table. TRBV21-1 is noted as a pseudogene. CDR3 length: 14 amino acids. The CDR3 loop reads CASSKERGNYGYTF. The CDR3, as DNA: TGTGCCAGCAGCAAAGAAAGGGGTAACTATGGCTACACCTTC.

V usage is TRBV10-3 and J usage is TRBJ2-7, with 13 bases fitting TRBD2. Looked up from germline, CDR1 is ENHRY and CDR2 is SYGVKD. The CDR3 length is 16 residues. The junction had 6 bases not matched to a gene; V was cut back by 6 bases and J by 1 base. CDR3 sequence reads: CAISRGLAGLSYEQYF. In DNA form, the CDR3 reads TGTGCCATCAGCCGGGGACTAGCGGGGCTTTCCTACGAGCAGTACTTC.

The CDR3 here is CASSESWGQGYTF. The CDR3 coding sequence is TGTGCCAGCAGTGAATCGTGGGGGCAGGGCTACACCTTC. This chain joins TRBV6-1 and TRBJ1-2; D is perhaps TRBD1 (6 bases). V lost 2 bases to trimming and J lost 8 bases, with 12 bases between them. Germline V CDR1 and CDR2: MNHNS, SASEGT. This CDR3 is built from 13 residues.

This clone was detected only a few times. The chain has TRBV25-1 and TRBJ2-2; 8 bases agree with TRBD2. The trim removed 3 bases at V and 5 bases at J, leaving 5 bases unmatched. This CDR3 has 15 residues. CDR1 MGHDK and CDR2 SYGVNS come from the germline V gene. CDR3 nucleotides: TGTGCCAGCAGTGAGAAGCGGGAGAATACCGGGGAGCTGTTTTTT. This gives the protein CASSEKRENTGELFF.